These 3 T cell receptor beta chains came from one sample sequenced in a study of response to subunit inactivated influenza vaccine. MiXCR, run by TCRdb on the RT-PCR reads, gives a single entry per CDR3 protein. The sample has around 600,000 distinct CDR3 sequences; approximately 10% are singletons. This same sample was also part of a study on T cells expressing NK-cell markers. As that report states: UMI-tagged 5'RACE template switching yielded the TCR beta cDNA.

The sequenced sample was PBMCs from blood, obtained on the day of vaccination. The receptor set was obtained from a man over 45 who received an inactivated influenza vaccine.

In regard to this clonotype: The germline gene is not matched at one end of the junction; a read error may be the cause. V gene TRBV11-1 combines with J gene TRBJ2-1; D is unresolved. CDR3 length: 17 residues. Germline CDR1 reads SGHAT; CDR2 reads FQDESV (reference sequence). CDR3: CASSLRRTVSSYNEKFF. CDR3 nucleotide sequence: TGTGCCAGCAGCTTACGCAGGACGGTTAGCTCCTACAATGAGAAGTTCTTC.

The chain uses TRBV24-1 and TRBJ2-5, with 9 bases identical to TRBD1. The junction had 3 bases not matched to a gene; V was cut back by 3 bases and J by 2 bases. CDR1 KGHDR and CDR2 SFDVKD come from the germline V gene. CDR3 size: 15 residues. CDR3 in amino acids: CATSDPGQGQETQYF. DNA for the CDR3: TGTGCCACCAGTGATCCCGGACAGGGGCAAGAGACCCAGTACTTC.

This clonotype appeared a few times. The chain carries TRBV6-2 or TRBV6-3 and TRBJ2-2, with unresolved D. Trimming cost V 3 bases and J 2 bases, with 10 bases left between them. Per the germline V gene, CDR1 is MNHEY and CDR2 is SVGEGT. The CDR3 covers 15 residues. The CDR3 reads CASSYNRQNTGELFF. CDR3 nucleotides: TGTGCCAGCAGTTATAACAGACAAAACACCGGGGAGCTGTTTTTT.